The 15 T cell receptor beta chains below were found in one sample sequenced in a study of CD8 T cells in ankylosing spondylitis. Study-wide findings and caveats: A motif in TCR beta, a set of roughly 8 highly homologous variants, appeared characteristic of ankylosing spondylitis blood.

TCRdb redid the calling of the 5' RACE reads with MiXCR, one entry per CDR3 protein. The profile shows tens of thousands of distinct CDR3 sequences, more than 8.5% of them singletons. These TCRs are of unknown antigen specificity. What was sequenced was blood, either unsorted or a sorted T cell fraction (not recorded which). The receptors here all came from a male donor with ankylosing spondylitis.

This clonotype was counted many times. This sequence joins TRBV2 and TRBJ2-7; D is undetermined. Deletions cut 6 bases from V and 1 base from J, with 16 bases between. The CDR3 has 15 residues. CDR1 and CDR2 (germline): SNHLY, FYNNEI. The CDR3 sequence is CASSERPNGSYEQYV. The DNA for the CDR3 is TGTGCCAGCAGCGAGAGACCTAATGGGTCCTACGAGCAGTACGTC.

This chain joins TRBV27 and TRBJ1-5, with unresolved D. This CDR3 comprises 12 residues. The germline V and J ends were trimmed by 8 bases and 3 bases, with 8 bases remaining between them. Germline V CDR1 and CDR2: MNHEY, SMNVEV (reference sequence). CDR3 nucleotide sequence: TGTGCCAGCGGCCCATCCAATCAGCCCCAGCATTTT. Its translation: CASGPSNQPQHF.

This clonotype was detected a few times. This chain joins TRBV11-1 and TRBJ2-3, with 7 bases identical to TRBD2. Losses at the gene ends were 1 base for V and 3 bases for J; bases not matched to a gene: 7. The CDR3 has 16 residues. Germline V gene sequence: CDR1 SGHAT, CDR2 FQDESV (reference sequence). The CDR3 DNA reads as TGTGCCAGCAGCTTAGAAAGGGGACTACAAACAGATACGCAGTATTTT. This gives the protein CASSLERGLQTDTQYF.

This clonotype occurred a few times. The CDR3 sequence is CASSPREGGDRETQYF. CDR3 DNA: TGTGCCAGCAGCCCGAGGGAAGGCGGGGACCGAGAGACCCAGTACTTC. This chain uses TRBV3-1 with TRBJ2-5, with TRBD2 as a possible D gene (6 bases). The V and J ends lost 4 bases and 4 bases respectively, with 19 bases between them. CDR1 is LGHDT and CDR2 is YNNKEL in the germline V gene (reference sequence). The CDR3 is 16 amino acids.

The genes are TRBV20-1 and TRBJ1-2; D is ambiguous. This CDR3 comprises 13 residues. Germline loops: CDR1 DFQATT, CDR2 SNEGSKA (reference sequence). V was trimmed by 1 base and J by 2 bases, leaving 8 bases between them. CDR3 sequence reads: CSARVPENYGYTF. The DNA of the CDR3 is TGCAGTGCTAGAGTGCCAGAGAACTATGGCTACACCTTC.

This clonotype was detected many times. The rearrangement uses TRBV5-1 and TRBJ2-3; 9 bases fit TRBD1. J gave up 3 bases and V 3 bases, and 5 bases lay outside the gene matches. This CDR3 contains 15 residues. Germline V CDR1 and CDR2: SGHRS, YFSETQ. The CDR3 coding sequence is TGCGCCAGCAGCTCTGACAGGGGGTGGACAGATACGCAGTATTTT. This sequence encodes CASSSDRGWTDTQYF.

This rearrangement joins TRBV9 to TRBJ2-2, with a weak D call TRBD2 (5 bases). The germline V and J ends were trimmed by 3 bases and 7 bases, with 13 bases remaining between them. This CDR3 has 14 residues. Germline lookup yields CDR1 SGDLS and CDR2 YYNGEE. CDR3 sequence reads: CASSDPAAGGELFF. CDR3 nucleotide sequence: TGTGCCAGCAGCGACCCCGCGGCGGGCGGGGAGCTGTTTTTT.

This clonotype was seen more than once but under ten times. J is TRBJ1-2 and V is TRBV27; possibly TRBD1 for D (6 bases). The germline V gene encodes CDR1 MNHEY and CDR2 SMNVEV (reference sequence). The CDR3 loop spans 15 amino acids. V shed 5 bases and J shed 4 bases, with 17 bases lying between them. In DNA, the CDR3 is TGTGCCAGCAGTACTCTAGGGGGATACAGCTATGGCTACACCTTC. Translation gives CASSTLGGYSYGYTF.

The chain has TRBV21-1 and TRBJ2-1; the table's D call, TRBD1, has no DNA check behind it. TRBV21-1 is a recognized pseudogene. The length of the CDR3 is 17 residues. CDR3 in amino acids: CASSKCSGQGEYNEQFF. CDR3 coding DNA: TGTGCCAGCAGCAAATGTTCCGGACAGGGGGAGTACAATGAGCAGTTCTTC.

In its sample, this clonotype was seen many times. CDR3 region: CSANREGRYEQYF. CDR3 bases: TGCAGTGCTAATCGGGAGGGCCGTTACGAGCAGTACTTC. V and J are TRBV20-1 and TRBJ2-7; TRBD2 matches at 8 bases. From germline, CDR1 is DFQATT and CDR2 SNEGSKA (reference sequence). The CDR3 loop spans 13 amino acids. V dropped 4 bases and J dropped 4; count of bases not matched to a gene: 6.

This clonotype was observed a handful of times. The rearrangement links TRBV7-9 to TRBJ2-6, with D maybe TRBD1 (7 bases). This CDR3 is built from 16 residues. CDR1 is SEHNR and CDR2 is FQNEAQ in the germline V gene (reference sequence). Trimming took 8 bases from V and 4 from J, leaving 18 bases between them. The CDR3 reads CASRTGGGAGANVLTF. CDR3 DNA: TGTGCCAGCCGTACCGGAGGGGGCGCCGGGGCCAACGTCCTGACTTTC.

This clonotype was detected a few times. The CDR3 sequence: CASSTGVPNEQFF. The CDR3 coding sequence is TGTGCCAGCAGCACAGGGGTACCCAATGAGCAGTTCTTC. The V and J genes are TRBV13 and TRBJ2-1, with 7 nucleotides matching TRBD1. V lost 5 bases, J lost 6 bases, and 4 bases stayed unmatched. Germline CDR1 reads PRHDT; CDR2 reads FYEKMQ (reference sequence). The CDR3 is 13 residues long.

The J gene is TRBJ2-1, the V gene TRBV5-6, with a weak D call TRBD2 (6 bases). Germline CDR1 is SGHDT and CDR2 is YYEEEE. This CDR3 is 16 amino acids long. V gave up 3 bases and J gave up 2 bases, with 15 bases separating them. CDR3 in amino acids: CASSWGDAGTYNEQFF. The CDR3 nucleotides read TGTGCCAGCAGCTGGGGGGACGCGGGTACCTACAATGAGCAGTTCTTC.

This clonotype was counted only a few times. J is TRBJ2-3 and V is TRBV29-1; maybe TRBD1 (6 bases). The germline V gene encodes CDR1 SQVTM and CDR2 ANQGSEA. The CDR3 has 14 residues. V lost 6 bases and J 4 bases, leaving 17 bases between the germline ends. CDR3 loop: CSVNPGTRADTQYF. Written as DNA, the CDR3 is TGCAGCGTAAACCCAGGGACACGTGCAGATACGCAGTATTTT.

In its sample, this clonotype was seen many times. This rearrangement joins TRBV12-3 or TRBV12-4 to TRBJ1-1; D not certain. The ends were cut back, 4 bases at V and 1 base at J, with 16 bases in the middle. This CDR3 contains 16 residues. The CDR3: CASSYLPGKGNTEAFF. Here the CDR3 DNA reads TGTGCCAGCAGTTACCTCCCCGGTAAGGGGAACACTGAAGCTTTCTTT.